This T cell receptor beta chain was sequenced for a study of cytomegalovirus exposure and HLA in healthy donors. Assay: immunoSEQ multiplex PCR; the TCRdb copy retains only in-frame clones and omits some. The table shows approximately 140,000 clones, with about four fifths occurring only once. Findings and caveats of the study: Confirmation was obtained in vitro that a few CMV-associated chains are specific for CMV antigens. Later, an analysis found that TCR clusters from the first cohort tended to co-occur in the roughly 110 validation repertoires.

Concerning this clone: The antigen is not known.

What was sequenced was PBMCs. The source is a woman aged 30 to 39 in good health and CMV-seronegative.

This chain's CDR3 is CASGVGRAQETQYF. The CDR3 nucleotides are TGCGCCAGCGGCGTGGGGAGGGCCCAAGAGACCCAGTACTTC. This sequence joins TRBV5-1 and TRBJ2-5, with TRBD2 identical over 7 bases. After removal of 7 bases from V and 1 base from J, the junction contained 7 bases not matched to a gene. This CDR3 spans 14 amino acids. Germline values: CDR1 SGHRS, CDR2 YFSETQ.